This TCR beta chain originates from a study of radiotherapy plus CTLA-4 blockade in lung cancer. Turning to the study itself: Disease control was seen in 30% to 35% of patients, objective responses in about 19%.

The trim removed 7 bases at V and 5 bases at J, leaving 6 bases unmatched. Per germline, CDR1 MNHNS and CDR2 SASEGT. This CDR3 spans 13 amino acids. Some clones are missing from TCRdb's copy, which holds only in-frame ones; the method was immunoSEQ multiplex PCR. The sample has some 110,000 clones; 90% are singletons. Focal radiation plus CTLA-4 blockade with ipilimumab was given to patients with chemo-refractory metastatic non-small-cell lung cancer. For this clone: Its antigen is undetermined.

Study observations and caveats: Reports state that early shifts in blood T cell clones, with interferon-beta, best predicted response. Radiotherapy with ipilimumab was followed by blood expansion of tumor-derived clones.

The V and J genes are TRBV6-1 and TRBJ2-5; 8 bases line up with TRBD1. This clonotype originated in a human donor with non-small cell lung cancer that progressed on radiotherapy plus ipilimumab. This specimen consisted of peripheral blood, obtained from a patient treated with radiotherapy plus ipilimumab. CDR3 protein: CASNQGAGETQYF. The DNA for the CDR3 is TGTGCCAGCAATCAGGGGGCAGGGGAGACCCAGTACTTC.